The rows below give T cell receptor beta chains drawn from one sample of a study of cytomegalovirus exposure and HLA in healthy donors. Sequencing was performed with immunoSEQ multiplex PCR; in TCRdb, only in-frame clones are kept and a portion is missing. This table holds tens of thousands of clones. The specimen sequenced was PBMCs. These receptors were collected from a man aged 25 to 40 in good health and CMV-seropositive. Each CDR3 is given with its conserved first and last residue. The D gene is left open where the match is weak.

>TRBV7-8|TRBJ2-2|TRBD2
CASSLEAGATGELFF
TGTGCCAGCAGCTTAGAAGCGGGGGCCACCGGGGAGCTGTTTTTT
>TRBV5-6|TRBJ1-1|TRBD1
CASSLGDSMNTEAFF
TGTGCCAGCAGCTTGGGGGACAGCATGAACACTGAAGCTTTCTTT
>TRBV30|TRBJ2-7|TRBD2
CAWIAGAGEQYF
TGTGCCTGGATAGCGGGAGCGGGTGAGCAGTACTTC
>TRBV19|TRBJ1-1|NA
CASSMYFMNTEAFF
TGTGCCAGTAGTATGTACTTTATGAACACTGAAGCTTTCTTT
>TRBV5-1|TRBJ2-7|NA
CASSLFIGSEQYF
TGCGCCAGCAGCTTGTTCATTGGGAGCGAGCAGTACTTC
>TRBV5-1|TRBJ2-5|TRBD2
CASRWGPSGKRETQYF
TGCGCCAGCAGATGGGGGCCTAGCGGGAAGCGGGAGACCCAGTACTTC
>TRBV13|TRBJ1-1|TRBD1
CASSPRDRGWDLFTEAFF
TGTGCCAGCAGCCCCCGGGACAGGGGGTGGGATCTGTTCACTGAAGCTTTCTTT
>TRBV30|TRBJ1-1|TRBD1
CAVDRVDSFF
TGTGCCGTGGACAGGGTTGACTCTTTCTTT
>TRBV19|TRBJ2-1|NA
CASKSIYNEQFF
TGTGCCAGTAAGTCTATCTACAATGAGCAGTTCTTC
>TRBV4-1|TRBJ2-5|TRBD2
CASSRGTSAQETQYF
TGCGCCAGCAGCCGAGGGACTAGCGCTCAAGAGACCCAGTACTTC
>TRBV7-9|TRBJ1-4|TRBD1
CASSLTGTGTEKLFF
TGTGCCAGCAGCCTAACCGGGACAGGGACGGAAAAACTGTTTTTT
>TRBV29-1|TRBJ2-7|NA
CSVQWQGPYEQYF
TGCAGCGTTCAATGGCAGGGCCCCTACGAGCAGTACTTC